This record concerns one TCR beta chain sequence. Its target is not known. This sample stems from a study of shared clonotypes between healthy human individuals. Study-wide findings and caveats: Sorted-subset sequencing, rarefaction showed, was incomplete despite large depth. Clonotypes which were not shared had lower generation probabilities than clonotypes that all four donors shared.

Sequencing was performed with immunoSEQ multiplex PCR; in TCRdb, only in-frame clones are kept and a portion is missing. The data show a few million clones, with approximately 90% seen just once and roughly 0.13% held by the top ten. The J segment lost 7 bases and the V segment lost 1 base, leaving 5 bases of the junction unmatched. The CDR3 is 15 amino acids. Germline CDR1 SGHTA, CDR2 FQGNSA. The chain combines TRBV7-2 with TRBJ2-1; 9 nucleotides align to TRBD1. The sequenced material came from naive CD4+ T cells sorted from blood. The subset is: CD45RA+ positively selected. The TCR originated in a man between 18 and 35 years old in good health. The CDR3 is CASSLDGQGLNEQFF. CDR3 in DNA: TGTGCCAGCAGCTTAGACGGACAGGGGTTGAATGAGCAGTTCTTC.